This T cell receptor beta chain was identified during a study of shared clonotypes between healthy human individuals. About this clone: Its specificity is unknown. A read error is possible here, since a much larger clone lies one base away.

Findings of the study overall: When naive CD4 clonotypes were compared across several donors, around 5% were shared. Blood was the only sampled material, and tissue repertoires likely differ. Rarefaction showed sorted-subset sequencing was incomplete despite large depth.

Template for every sorted-subset replicate PCR totaled about 0.2 ug DNA, approximately 30,000 T cell genomes. This table comes from immunoSEQ multiplex PCR, and its TCRdb copy is limited to in-frame clones, with some not included. The sample consists of approximately 1.5 million clones, around 98.5% of them appearing once. The TCR was taken from a man aged 25-45 years in good health. Sequencing was carried out using naive CD4+ T cells sorted from blood. Subset denoted: CD45RA+ positively selected.

Written as DNA, the CDR3 is TGTGCCAGCAGTGCCGGGACAGACTACGAGCAGTACTTC. Translating gives CASSAGTDYEQYF. The rearrangement joins TRBV6-1 to TRBJ2-7; the match to TRBD1 covers 7 bases. The length of the CDR3 is 13 residues. Per germline, CDR1 MNHNS and CDR2 SASEGT. The V segment lost 4 bases and the J segment 3 bases; nucleotides outside the gene matches: 3.